Given below is one T cell receptor (beta chain) in context. What it binds is not known. The template for each sample was roughly 600 ng of genomic DNA, which had been extracted from bulk tumor tissue. Taken during surgery, several biopsies per primary tumor were spaced as far apart as possible within the tumor mass. It was patients with untreated, newly diagnosed non-small cell lung cancer who underwent curative surgery. Individuals who provided samples were patients with newly diagnosed non-small cell lung cancer who were having surgery with curative intent. This entry is derived from a study of immune heterogeneity within non-small cell lung tumors. Study details: The composition of the tumors was a few squamous cell carcinomas, 10 non-squamous carcinomas and 1 not otherwise specified. Study outcomes and limitations: Different tumor locations in one patient shared dominant CDR3 beta clonotypes yet harbored unique high-frequency clones. Individual patients had largely distinct high-frequency T-cell receptor beta clonotypes.

V was cut by 3 bases and J by 7 bases, with 9 bases left in between. The CDR3 is 12 amino acids. Looked up from germline, CDR1 is SGDLS and CDR2 is YYNGEE. Multiplex PCR amplified the TCR beta CDR3 region. Its first round ran for roughly 9 cycles with 32 V and 13 J primers. TCRdb recomputed calls from the multiplex PCR reads with MiXCR, one row per CDR3 protein. This sample yields thousands of distinct CDR3 sequences, of which roughly a quarter are seen a single time; about 15% belongs to the top ten. The sample consisted of lung tumor tissue. The V call is TRBV9, the J call TRBJ2-3; tentative D call: TRBD2 (6 bases). This receptor was obtained from a man between 60 and 70 years old with non-small cell lung cancer. The CDR3 DNA follows: TGTGCCAGCAGCGGGAGGGAGAATACGCAGTATTTT. It yields the protein CASSGRENTQYF.